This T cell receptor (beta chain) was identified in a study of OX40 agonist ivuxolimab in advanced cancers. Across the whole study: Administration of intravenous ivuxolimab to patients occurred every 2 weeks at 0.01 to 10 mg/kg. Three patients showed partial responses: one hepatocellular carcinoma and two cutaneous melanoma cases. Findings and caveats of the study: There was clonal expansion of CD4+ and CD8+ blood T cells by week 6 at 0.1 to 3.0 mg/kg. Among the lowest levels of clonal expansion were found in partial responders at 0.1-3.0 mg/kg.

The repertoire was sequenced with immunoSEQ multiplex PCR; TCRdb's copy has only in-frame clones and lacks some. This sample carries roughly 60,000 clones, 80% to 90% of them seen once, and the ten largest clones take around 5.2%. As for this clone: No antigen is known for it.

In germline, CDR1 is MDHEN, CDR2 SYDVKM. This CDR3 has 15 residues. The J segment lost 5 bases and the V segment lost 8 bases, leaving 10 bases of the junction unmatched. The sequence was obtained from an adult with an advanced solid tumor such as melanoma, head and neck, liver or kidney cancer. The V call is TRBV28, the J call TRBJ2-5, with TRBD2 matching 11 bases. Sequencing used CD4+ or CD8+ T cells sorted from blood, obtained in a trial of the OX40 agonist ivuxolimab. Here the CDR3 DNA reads TGTGCCAGCTCCCTAGCGGGAGGTCATGAGGAGACCCAGTACTTC. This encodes CASSLAGGHEETQYF.